These 27 T cell receptor beta chains were all obtained from the same sample, sequenced in a study of cytomegalovirus exposure and HLA in healthy donors. Sequenced by immunoSEQ multiplex PCR; TCRdb stores in-frame clones only, minus some. Here the sample spans about 350,000 clones, 87% being singletons. Material for sequencing was PBMCs. These TCRs come from a woman aged 25 to 39 in good health and CMV-seropositive.

The chain couples TRBV27 to TRBJ1-2, with D unresolved. This CDR3 spans 15 amino acids. V lost 6 bases to trimming and J lost 3 bases, with 17 bases between them. Germline V gene data show CDR1 as MNHEY and CDR2 as SMNVEV (reference sequence). In nucleotides, the CDR3 is TGTGCCAGCAGAGTGGGTCCGACAAACGACTATGGCTACACCTTC. Translated: CASRVGPTNDYGYTF.

The chain has TRBV2 and TRBJ2-3, with D perhaps matching TRBD1 (5 bases). The CDR3 has 15 amino acids. V lost 2 bases to trimming and J lost 4 bases, with 13 bases between them. Germline V CDR1 and CDR2: SNHLY, FYNNEI. CDR3 sequence reads: CASSERGLTPDTQYF. CDR3 sequence (DNA): TGTGCCAGCAGTGAAAGGGGCCTGACACCAGATACGCAGTATTTT.

The gene calls are TRBV2 and TRBJ2-7; a weak D match, TRBD1 (6 bases). The CDR3 spans 15 residues. Germline values: CDR1 SNHLY, CDR2 FYNNEI. Trimming took 3 bases from V and 4 from J, leaving 16 bases between them. This CDR3 is CASSEAQGLPYEQYF. CDR3 nucleotides: TGTGCCAGCAGTGAGGCACAGGGTCTCCCATACGAGCAGTACTTC.

The rearrangement uses TRBV2 and TRBJ2-7; TRBD2 might be the D (5 bases). There are 16 residues in the CDR3. V lost 3 bases and J 0 bases, leaving 15 bases between the germline ends. Germline values: CDR1 SNHLY, CDR2 FYNNEI. In DNA form, the CDR3 reads TGTGCCAGCAGTGATCGGGTATTGGGGAGCTCCTACGAGCAGTACTTC. This codes for CASSDRVLGSSYEQYF.

The chain combines TRBV30 with TRBJ2-7, with TRBD1 matching over 8 bases. The CDR3 length is 13 residues. CDR1 and CDR2 (germline): GTSNPN, SVGIG (reference sequence). Germline trimming cut 4 bases from V and 3 bases from J; bases unmatched to any gene: 5. CDR3 in amino acids: CAWKQGVSYEQYF. CDR3 bases: TGTGCCTGGAAACAGGGGGTTAGCTACGAGCAGTACTTC.

V gene TRBV2 combines with J gene TRBJ2-7; 7 nucleotides match TRBD1. This CDR3 region has 13 residues. Trimming removed 9 bases from V and 7 bases from J; junction bases left unmatched: 12. The germline gives CDR1 SNHLY, CDR2 FYNNEI. The CDR3 region has the DNA TGTGCCAGTCGTTTGACAGGGAATTGGGAGCAGTACTTC. Protein sequence: CASRLTGNWEQYF.

This chain links TRBV5-6 with TRBJ1-5; TRBD1 might be the D (6 bases). The CDR3 totals 15 residues. V lost 0 bases, J lost 9 bases, and 16 bases lay in between. Per the germline V gene, CDR1 is SGHDT and CDR2 is YYEEEE. The CDR3 region has the DNA TGTGCCAGCAGCTTGGGGGGGCTACGTAGGCGGCCCCAGCATTTT. This translates into CASSLGGLRRRPQHF.

The chain joins TRBV9 to TRBJ1-4; 7 bases are shared with TRBD1. CDR1 and CDR2 from the germline V gene are SGDLS and YYNGEE. This CDR3 has 15 amino acids. Germline trimming cut 4 bases from V and 5 bases from J; bases unmatched to any gene: 8. CDR3 bases: TGTGCCAGCAGCCCGCGGGACAGAAGAAATGAAAAACTGTTTTTT. Translation gives CASSPRDRRNEKLFF.

The chain employs TRBV18 and TRBJ2-1, with 8 bases lining up with TRBD1. Germline CDR1 KGHSH, CDR2 LQKENI. This CDR3 region has 19 residues. The V gene end was trimmed by 2 bases and the J gene end by 2 bases; junction bases not matched to a gene: 14. CDR3 region: CASSPKVWSGGSPYNEQFF. In DNA, the CDR3 is TGTGCCAGCTCACCAAAGGTTTGGTCAGGGGGCTCACCCTACAATGAGCAGTTCTTC. The full variable domain, in which reference TRBV18 and TRBJ2-1 provide the parts outside the CDR3, is NAGVMQNPRHLVRRRGQEARLRCSPMKGHSHVYWYRQLPEEGLKFMVYLQKENIIDESGMPKERFSAEFPKEGPSILRIQQVVRGDSAAYFCASSPKVWSGGSPYNEQFFGPGTRLTVL.

The table lists this clone with a few counts. The chain carries TRBV4-3 and TRBJ1-2; D is unresolved. Trimming left V 0 bases short and J 4 bases short, with 9 bases between. Germline CDR1 LGHNA, CDR2 YSLEER. This CDR3 is built from 14 residues. Written as DNA, the CDR3 is TGCGCCAGCAGCCAAGAGGGGTCATTCTATGGCTACACCTTC. Translation: CASSQEGSFYGYTF.

This chain uses TRBV5-1 with TRBJ1-3; D not resolved. The germline V gene has CDR1 SGHRS and CDR2 YFSETQ. The CDR3 spans 12 residues. V lost 0 bases and J 11 bases, leaving 9 bases between the germline ends. In DNA form, the CDR3 reads TGCGCCAGCAGCTTGGGGGTGGAACCCATATATTTT. Translated: CASSLGVEPIYF.

The gene calls are TRBV9 and TRBJ1-2; 7 nucleotides agree with TRBD1. CDR1 is SGDLS, CDR2 YYNGEE, per germline. The CDR3 spans 15 residues. V gave up 4 bases and J gave up 5 bases; unmatched junction bases: 11. This CDR3 is CASSLQGGSHYGYTF. The CDR3 DNA follows: TGTGCCAGCAGCCTCCAGGGGGGGAGTCATTATGGCTACACCTTC.

The chain joins TRBV4-2 to TRBJ1-4; D is unresolved. The length of the CDR3 is 16 residues. Trimming removed 0 bases at V and 4 bases at J, with 12 bases between. CDR1 is LGHNA and CDR2 is YNFKEQ in the germline V gene. The CDR3 coding sequence is TGTGCCAGCAGCCAAGATAGAGGGAAAGGTAATGAAAAACTGTTTTTT. This gives the protein CASSQDRGKGNEKLFF.

The V and J genes are TRBV18 and TRBJ2-1; 7 positions agree with TRBD1. V was pared by 3 bases and J by 8 bases, with 10 bases of the junction left unmatched. Germline V lookup: CDR1 KGHSH, CDR2 LQKENI. The CDR3 sequence is 15 residues long. The CDR3 coding sequence is TGTGCCAGCTCACCGGCGACAGGGAATTCCCATGAGCAGTTCTTC. Translated: CASSPATGNSHEQFF.

The chain recombines TRBV6-5 with TRBJ1-3; D might be TRBD1 (6 bases). V lost 7 bases and J 4 bases, leaving 17 bases between the germline ends. Germline V gene lookup returns CDR1 MNHEY and CDR2 SVGAGI. This CDR3 region has 15 residues. The CDR3 nucleotides are TGTGCCAGCACCCAGACCGGGACAATAGGAAACACCATATATTTT. As protein: CASTQTGTIGNTIYF.

This clone was counted only a few times. V is TRBV19 and J is TRBJ1-1; no firm D call. This CDR3 is built from 13 residues. Per germline, CDR1 LNHDA and CDR2 SQIVND (reference sequence). Trimming stripped 1 base from V and 5 bases from J, with 8 bases between. The CDR3, as DNA: TGTGCCAGTAGTATAGTGGTTGGGACTGAAGCTTTCTTT. Amino acid sequence: CASSIVVGTEAFF.

This chain connects TRBV21-1 to TRBJ1-2. TRBV21-1 is labeled a pseudogene. CDR3 length: 16 residues. In DNA form, the CDR3 reads TGTGCCAGCAGCCCCCCCTGGAGAGGCAAGAACTATGGCTACACCTTC. Residues: CASSPPWRGKNYGYTF.

The sample holds one count of this clone. J is TRBJ1-3 and V is TRBV19; no definite D call. Germline values: CDR1 LNHDA, CDR2 SQIVND (reference sequence). V lost 2 bases to trimming and J lost 0 bases, with 8 bases between them. The CDR3 is made up of 15 amino acids. The CDR3 DNA follows: TGTGCCAGTAGTATAAATCCGACCTCTGGAAACACCATATATTTT. Translating it yields CASSINPTSGNTIYF.

V gene TRBV9 combines with J gene TRBJ2-2; TRBD2 is a possible D gene (6 bases). The ends were cut back, 3 bases at V and 0 bases at J, with 9 bases in the middle. Per germline, CDR1 SGDLS and CDR2 YYNGEE. This CDR3 is 15 amino acids long. The CDR3: CASSASATNTGELFF. The CDR3 coding sequence is TGTGCCAGCAGCGCTAGCGCAACGAACACCGGGGAGCTGTTTTTT.

The rearrangement joins TRBV9 to TRBJ1-1; no clear D. The V and J ends lost 3 bases and 1 base respectively, with 10 bases between them. Germline V gene sequence: CDR1 SGDLS, CDR2 YYNGEE. The CDR3 is 14 residues long. The CDR3 nucleotides read TGTGCCAGCAGCGAACAGCTTTCGAACACTGAAGCTTTCTTT. Amino acids: CASSEQLSNTEAFF.

This rearrangement joins TRBV6-5 to TRBJ2-7; the match to TRBD1 covers 8 bases. The CDR3 loop spans 15 amino acids. The trim removed 5 bases at V and 5 bases at J, leaving 11 bases unmatched. Looked up from germline, CDR1 is MNHEY and CDR2 is SVGAGI. CDR3 protein: CASSMPGQGSHEQYF. In DNA form, the CDR3 reads TGTGCCAGCAGTATGCCCGGACAGGGAAGCCACGAGCAGTACTTC.

The chain links TRBV6-4 to TRBJ2-1; TRBD2 agrees at 12 bases. CDR1 and CDR2 from the germline V gene are MRHNA and SNTAGT. The CDR3 length is 20 residues. Trimming cost V 7 bases and J 0 bases; bases outside gene matches: 16. In nucleotides, the CDR3 is TGTGCCAGCATTCAGGGATCACTAGCGGGGGGCGGGATCTCCTACAATGAGCAGTTCTTC. Its protein is CASIQGSLAGGGISYNEQFF.

The chain uses TRBV28 and TRBJ2-7; 7 bases are shared with TRBD1. Germline V gene data show CDR1 as MDHEN and CDR2 as SYDVKM. The CDR3 consists of 14 residues. Unmatched junction bases numbered 5, after V lost 5 bases and J lost 1 base. This chain's CDR3 is CASSPRQGSYEQYF. DNA of the CDR3: TGTGCCAGCAGTCCACGACAGGGTTCCTACGAGCAGTACTTC.

The chain employs TRBV28 and TRBJ1-3; 8 bases are a match to TRBD1. The CDR3 has 15 amino acids. CDR1 is MDHEN, CDR2 SYDVKM, per germline. J lost 2 bases, V lost 6 bases, and 6 bases had no gene match. The chain's CDR3 is CASRVTQGAGNTIYF. CDR3 DNA: TGTGCCAGCAGGGTAACACAGGGGGCTGGAAACACCATATATTTT.

The chain uses TRBV6-1 and TRBJ2-7; D is uncertain. Germline assignment: CDR1 MNHNS and CDR2 SASEGT. This CDR3 spans 14 amino acids. The V end lost 8 bases, the J end lost 2 bases, and 16 bases lay between the germline ends. The CDR3 loop is CASDQVQAPYEQYF. DNA for the CDR3: TGTGCCAGCGACCAAGTTCAGGCCCCCTACGAGCAGTACTTC.

V and J are TRBV2 and TRBJ2-7; D is possibly TRBD1 (6 bases). The CDR3 sequence is 15 residues long. V lost 11 bases to trimming and J lost 1 base, with 21 bases between them. In germline, CDR1 is SNHLY, CDR2 FYNNEI. The CDR3 reads CAGGTGPPQSYEQYF. As DNA, the CDR3 is TGTGCCGGTGGCACAGGGCCCCCTCAATCCTACGAGCAGTACTTC. Full variable domain (outside the CDR3, taken from reference TRBV2 and TRBJ2-7): EPEVTQTPSHQVTQMGQEVILRCVPISNHLYFYWYRQILGQKVEFLVSFYNNEISEKSEIFDDQFSVERPDGSNFTLKIRSTKLEDSAMYFCAGGTGPPQSYEQYFGPGTRLTVT.

This clone occurred once. The rearrangement joins TRBV4-3 to TRBJ2-2; 9 positions agree with TRBD2. The CDR3 runs to 17 residues. Looked up from germline, CDR1 is LGHNA and CDR2 is YSLEER. J was trimmed by 3 bases and V by 5 bases; bases with no gene match: 10. The CDR3 loop reads CASSYGGGGGDTGELFF. CDR3 in DNA: TGCGCCAGCAGCTACGGAGGAGGCGGGGGGGACACCGGGGAGCTGTTTTTT.